These 12 T cell receptor beta chains came from one sample sequenced in a study of blood T cells in healthy people across ages. Through a sample-barcoded 5' primer and a J-beta primer mix, a second PCR was run for roughly 6 to 11 cycles. TCRdb processed the 5' RACE reads anew with MiXCR; each CDR3 protein has one entry. Among about 590,000 distinct CDR3 sequences listed, 25% to 30% were seen once. The sample was blood. The receptors were sampled from a woman of 80 years or more in good health.

The V and J genes are TRBV20-1 and TRBJ2-3; 13 nucleotides line up with TRBD2. Germline CDR1 DFQATT, CDR2 SNEGSKA (reference sequence). The CDR3 consists of 15 residues. V shed 7 bases and J 5 bases; nucleotides not matched to a gene: 9. CDR3 sequence: CSVPGLAGFIDTQYF. The CDR3 bases are TGCAGTGTCCCGGGACTAGCGGGGTTTATAGATACGCAGTATTTT.

The J gene is TRBJ2-1, the V gene TRBV2, with 10 positions matching TRBD2. The CDR3 contains 17 residues. V shed 1 base and J 5 bases; nucleotides not matched to a gene: 8. Germline V gene lookup returns CDR1 SNHLY and CDR2 FYNNEI. In nucleotides, the CDR3 is TGTGCCAGCAGTGAAGAGGGACTAGCGATTGCTCACAATGAGCAGTTCTTC. Its translation: CASSEEGLAIAHNEQFF.

This clonotype was counted ten times or more. This chain uses TRBV7-8 with TRBJ2-5, with 13 bases identical to TRBD2. From germline, CDR1 is SGHVS and CDR2 FQNEAQ. This CDR3 has 15 residues. V lost 5 bases to trimming and J lost 5 bases; unmatched junction nucleotides: 5. The CDR3, as DNA: TGTGCCAGCAGCCAATCGGGACTAGCGGGGGAGACCCAGTACTTC. This gives the protein CASSQSGLAGETQYF.

This clonotype came up many times. V gene TRBV30 combines with J gene TRBJ2-4; no reliable D call. The ends were cut back, 5 bases at V and 1 base at J, with 15 bases in the middle. The germline gives CDR1 GTSNPN, CDR2 SVGIG (reference sequence). CDR3 length equals 15 residues. The CDR3 nucleotides are TGTGCCTGGTCCGATGGGGTCGCGGCCAAAAACATTCAGTACTTC. Translated, it gives CAWSDGVAAKNIQYF.

This clonotype was found a few times. In DNA, the CDR3 is TGTGCCAGCAGTTCAACTACAGGGGACAACTATGGCTACACCTTC. It translates to CASSSTTGDNYGYTF. The chain is built from TRBV12-3 or TRBV12-4 and TRBJ1-2; 7 nucleotides agree with TRBD1. CDR3 length: 15 residues. V dropped 4 bases and J dropped 2; count of bases not matched to a gene: 7.

This clonotype was detected many times. This chain joins TRBV20-1 and TRBJ1-2, with a possible D match to TRBD1 (6 bases). The CDR3 sequence is 14 residues long. Trimming shortened V by 5 bases and J by 6 bases, and 19 bases separated the two germline ends. The germline V gene encodes CDR1 DFQATT and CDR2 SNEGSKA (reference sequence). CDR3 sequence reads: CSAHQLQGWHGYTF. The CDR3 nucleotides are TGCAGTGCTCATCAGCTCCAGGGGTGGCATGGCTACACCTTC.

V gene TRBV20-1 combines with J gene TRBJ2-3; 10 nucleotides match TRBD2. Germline assignment: CDR1 DFQATT and CDR2 SNEGSKA (reference sequence). The CDR3 runs to 14 residues. The junction had 7 bases not matched to a gene; V was cut back by 6 bases and J by 4 bases. Written as DNA, the CDR3 is TGCAGTGCGAAAGCGGGGGGGCTTTCAGATACGCAGTATTTT. It translates to CSAKAGGLSDTQYF.

This rearrangement joins TRBV7-2 to TRBJ2-1; perhaps TRBD1 as D (7 bases). V shed 1 base and J shed 6 bases, with 16 bases lying between them. Germline V gives CDR1 SGHTA, CDR2 FQGNSA. The CDR3 is 16 amino acids. The CDR3: CASSLVATRGANEQFF. The CDR3, as DNA: TGTGCCAGCAGCTTAGTTGCGACCAGGGGGGCCAATGAGCAGTTCTTC.

The rearrangement joins TRBV28 to TRBJ2-1; maybe TRBD1 (5 bases). This CDR3 region has 14 residues. In germline, CDR1 is MDHEN, CDR2 SYDVKM. Trimming removed 2 bases at V and 10 bases at J, with 15 bases between. CDR3 loop: CASSLSVKGQEQFF. The CDR3 region has the DNA TGTGCCAGCAGTTTAAGTGTAAAGGGGCAGGAGCAGTTCTTC.

Concerning this clonotype: This sequence may be a read error, since a much larger clone differs from it by one base. The genes are TRBV5-1 and TRBJ2-7; the D is unclear. Germline V CDR1 and CDR2: SGHRS, YFSETQ. This CDR3 contains 12 residues. V lost 6 bases and J lost 6, with 13 bases in between. CDR3 sequence: CASNLGSGEQYF. In nucleotides, the CDR3 is TGCGCCAGCAACTTAGGATCCGGCGAGCAGTACTTC.

This clonotype was counted at least ten times. The J gene is TRBJ2-7, the V gene TRBV20-1; D is uncertain. Trimming removed 1 base at V and 3 bases at J, with 7 bases between. Germline V gene data show CDR1 as DFQATT and CDR2 as SNEGSKA (reference sequence). There are 12 residues in the CDR3. CDR3 protein: CSARGAIYEQYF. The CDR3 nucleotides read TGCAGTGCTAGAGGGGCCATCTACGAGCAGTACTTC.

The chain uses TRBV20-1 and TRBJ2-3; 10 bases line up with TRBD2. Trimming at V came to 0 bases and at J to 0 bases, leaving 6 bases not matched to a gene. CDR1 is DFQATT and CDR2 is SNEGSKA in the germline V gene (reference sequence). The CDR3 contains 17 residues. CDR3 protein: CSARETSGVTSTDTQYF. DNA for the CDR3: TGCAGTGCTAGAGAAACTAGCGGGGTTACTAGCACAGATACGCAGTATTTT.